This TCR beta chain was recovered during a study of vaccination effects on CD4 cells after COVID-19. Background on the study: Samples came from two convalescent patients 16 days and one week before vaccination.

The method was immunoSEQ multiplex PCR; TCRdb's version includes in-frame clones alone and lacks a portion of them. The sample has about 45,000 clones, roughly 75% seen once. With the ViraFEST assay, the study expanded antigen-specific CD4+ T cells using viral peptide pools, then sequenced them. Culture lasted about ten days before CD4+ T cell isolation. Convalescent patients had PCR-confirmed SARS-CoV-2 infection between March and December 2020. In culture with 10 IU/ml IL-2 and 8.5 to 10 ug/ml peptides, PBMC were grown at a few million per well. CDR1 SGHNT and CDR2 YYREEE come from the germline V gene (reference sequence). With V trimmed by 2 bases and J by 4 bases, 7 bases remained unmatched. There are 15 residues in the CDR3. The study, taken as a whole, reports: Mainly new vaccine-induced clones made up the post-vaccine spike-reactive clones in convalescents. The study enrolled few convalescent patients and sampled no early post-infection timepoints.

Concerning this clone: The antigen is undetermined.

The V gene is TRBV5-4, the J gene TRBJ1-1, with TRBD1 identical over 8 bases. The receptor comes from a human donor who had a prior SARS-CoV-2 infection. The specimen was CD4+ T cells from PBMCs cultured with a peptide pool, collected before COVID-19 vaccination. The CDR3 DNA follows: TGTGCCAGCAGCTTAAGACAGGGGAGTGGCACTGAAGCTTTCTTT. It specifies CASSLRQGSGTEAFF.